This paragraph covers one TCR beta chain sequence. The data were obtained in a study of blood T cell repertoires in COVID-19. Background on the study: PBMCs, B-cell-depleted T cells, or T cells were the source of the cDNA or gDNA that made up the material.

The age range of participants was about 18 to 100 years, with residence in under 25 US areas. Cohorts were determined from participant-reported clinical history. In the original workflow: Using reference gene primer amplification, nucleated cell counts were estimated. The method was immunoSEQ multiplex PCR; TCRdb's version includes in-frame clones alone and lacks a portion of them. V and J calls and clone size are those listed in that table; D and trimming were worked out from the DNA. The table has about 240,000 clones, approximately 83% seen once. The CDR3 runs 13 residues. The ends were cut back, 3 bases at V and 4 bases at J, with 8 bases in the middle. Germline V CDR1 and CDR2: SNHLY, FYNNEI.

The J gene is TRBJ2-3, the V gene TRBV2; D is undetermined. The specimen sequenced was PBMCs or T cells enriched from blood (not recorded which). This sequence originates from a woman aged 40 to 50 with acute COVID-19. The chain's CDR3 is CASSDLSSDTQYF. The CDR3 DNA reads TGTGCCAGCAGTGATTTATCGTCAGATACGCAGTATTTT.